What follows describes a single T cell receptor beta chain. This record belongs to a study of shared clonotypes between healthy human individuals. Profiled with immunoSEQ multiplex PCR; TCRdb holds only in-frame clones, not every one. The repertoire consists of about 1 million clones, with 75% occurring once and the leading ten covering about 1.5%. Trimming at V came to 5 bases and at J to 5 bases, leaving 10 bases not matched to a gene. The length of the CDR3 is 16 residues. Germline V gene sequence: CDR1 MGHDK, CDR2 SYGVNS. The sequenced sample was memory CD4+ T cells sorted from blood. Subset noted: CD45RA-negative fraction. This clonotype was sampled from a man aged 18-30 years in good health. The rearrangement links TRBV25-1 to TRBJ2-7; 12 positions match TRBD2. This chain's CDR3 is CASSFRSTSGSHEQYF. The CDR3 DNA follows: TGTGCCAGCAGTTTCCGCTCGACTAGCGGGAGTCACGAGCAGTACTTC.